Presented here are 20 T cell receptor beta chains from one specimen sequenced in a study of regulatory T cells in long-lasting Graves disease. iRepertoire HTBI primers and Arm-PCR of CDR3 regions built TCR beta libraries. TCRdb recomputed calls from the multiplex PCR reads with MiXCR, one row per CDR3 protein. The data contain about 440,000 distinct CDR3 sequences, 14% to 15% of them seen just once; the ten biggest clones take up over 15%. Noted time point: newly diagnosed GD, antithyroid drugs for less than 3 months. TCR sequences were obtained from RNA taken from PBMCs. This sample also appeared in a second study, on T cells in Graves' hyperthyroidism and ophthalmopathy.

Sequenced material: peripheral blood mononuclear cells (PBMCs), taken at new diagnosis, from a patient treated with antithyroid drugs. These receptors came from a young woman with Graves disease.

The rearrangement joins TRBV4-1 to TRBJ2-2; 10 nucleotides line up with TRBD2. The junction had 6 bases not matched to a gene; V was cut back by 2 bases and J by 9 bases. The germline gives CDR1 MGHRA, CDR2 YSYEKL. This CDR3 has 15 amino acids. The CDR3 sequence: CASSQPSGGSRELFF. CDR3 nucleotides: TGCGCCAGCAGCCAACCTAGCGGGGGCTCCCGGGAGCTGTTTTTT.

This clonotype was seen at least ten times. The chain combines TRBV4-1 with TRBJ2-7; D may be TRBD2 (5 bases). This CDR3 has 14 amino acids. CDR1 MGHRA and CDR2 YSYEKL come from the germline V gene. Trimming cost V 4 bases and J 2 bases, with 12 bases left between them. This CDR3 is CASSRLGGPYEQYF. The DNA for the CDR3 is TGCGCCAGCAGCCGGCTGGGCGGGCCCTACGAGCAGTACTTC.

This clonotype was detected ten times or more. This CDR3 reads CASSPGLLLTEAFF. The CDR3 nucleotides read TGTGCCAGCAGCCCCGGACTGCTGCTGACTGAAGCTTTCTTT. The V call is TRBV28, the J call TRBJ1-1, with D uncertain. This CDR3 has 14 residues. V lost 6 bases and J 5 bases, leaving 16 bases between the germline ends. In germline, CDR1 is MDHEN, CDR2 SYDVKM.

This clonotype was seen only a few times. The chain uses TRBV12-3 or TRBV12-4 and TRBJ2-5, with D perhaps TRBD1 or TRBD2 (5 bases each). The DNA end is a closer match to TRBJ2-7, so the J assignment may be wrong. The CDR3 length is 15 residues. The CDR3 loop reads CASSTGTRNSYEQYF. CDR3 sequence (DNA): TGTGCCAGCAGCACCGGGACCAGGAACTCCTACGAGCAGTACTTC.

The genes are TRBV24-1 and TRBJ2-7; D ambiguous. The ends were cut back, 0 bases at V and 7 bases at J, with 6 bases in the middle. CDR3 size: 12 residues. Per germline, CDR1 KGHDR and CDR2 SFDVKD. The CDR3 reads CATSDLQREQYF. The CDR3 bases are TGTGCCACCAGTGATTTGCAACGGGAGCAGTACTTC.

The sample holds a few counts of this clonotype. J is TRBJ2-1 and V is TRBV6-2 or TRBV6-3; D might be TRBD1 (6 bases). Germline V lookup: CDR1 MNHEY, CDR2 SVGEGT. V dropped 7 bases and J dropped 9 bases, with 22 bases sitting between them. The CDR3 consists of 15 residues. CDR3: CASTPQTTGPGEQFF. CDR3 in DNA: TGTGCCAGCACCCCTCAAACTACAGGGCCCGGTGAGCAGTTCTTC.

The chain couples TRBV29-1 to TRBJ1-2, with D possibly TRBD1 on 5 matching bases. V was cut by 7 bases and J by 6 bases, with 12 bases left in between. Germline V lookup: CDR1 SQVTM, CDR2 ANQGSEA. The CDR3 is 11 residues long. The chain's CDR3 is CSAGEQDGYTF. DNA of the CDR3: TGCAGCGCGGGAGAACAGGATGGCTACACCTTC.

This clonotype was observed a few times. A read error may account for a junction end that differs from germline. The V and J genes are TRBV7-7 and TRBJ2-5, with a possible D match to TRBD2 (5 bases). The germline V gene has CDR1 SSHAT and CDR2 FNYEAQ (reference sequence). This CDR3 is 14 amino acids long. The CDR3 loop is CASSPLRGEETQYF. The CDR3 nucleotides are TGTGCTAGCAGCCCCCTTCGGGGAGAGGAGACCCAGTACTTC.

This chain's CDR3 is CASSSGQGGPQYF. Here the CDR3 DNA reads TGCGCCAGCAGCTCCGGACAGGGTGGTCCCCAGTACTTC. This chain connects TRBV5-1 to TRBJ2-5; 8 nucleotides line up with TRBD1. V lost 3 bases to trimming and J lost 9 bases; unmatched junction nucleotides: 7. The CDR3 consists of 13 residues. CDR1 is SGHRS and CDR2 is YFSETQ in the germline V gene.

This clonotype was observed many times. The V and J genes are TRBV12-3 or TRBV12-4 and TRBJ1-2, with D hard to call. V was clipped by 7 bases and J by 2 bases, with 11 bases between them. CDR3 length: 13 residues. The CDR3 reads CASTWGENYGYTF. CDR3 nucleotide sequence: TGTGCCAGCACCTGGGGAGAGAACTATGGCTACACCTTC.

The rearrangement joins TRBV20-1 to TRBJ2-1, with TRBD1 identical over 8 bases. Germline V gene lookup returns CDR1 DFQATT and CDR2 SNEGSKA (reference sequence). There are 16 residues in the CDR3. The V segment lost 6 bases and the J segment 5 bases; nucleotides outside the gene matches: 15. The CDR3 nucleotides are TGCAGTGCCCCCCCACGGACAGGGTGGTACCACAATGAGCAGTTCTTC. This gives the protein CSAPPRTGWYHNEQFF.

This clonotype was found many times. The chain joins TRBV11-1 to TRBJ2-7; a possible D gene is TRBD1 (7 bases). The CDR3 totals 14 residues. V was trimmed by 5 bases and J by 5 bases, leaving 16 bases between them. Germline assignment: CDR1 SGHAT and CDR2 FQDESV (reference sequence). CDR3 in amino acids: CASSGRGVLNEQYF. The CDR3 coding sequence is TGTGCCAGCAGCGGCAGGGGGGTACTGAACGAGCAGTACTTC.

This sequence joins TRBV15 and TRBJ2-3; D possibly corresponds to TRBD2 (6 bases). CDR1 and CDR2 from the germline V gene are LNHNV and YYDKDF (reference sequence). The CDR3 is 15 amino acids. Trimming removed 0 bases from V and 3 bases from J, with 10 bases in between. The CDR3 loop is CATSREGGITDTQYF. CDR3 DNA sequence: TGTGCCACCAGCAGAGAGGGCGGGATAACAGATACGCAGTATTTT.

At least ten counts were recorded for this clonotype. This chain links TRBV28 with TRBJ2-3; 7 bases align to TRBD1. Per the germline V gene, CDR1 is MDHEN and CDR2 is SYDVKM. The CDR3 is made up of 16 amino acids. Trimming at V came to 1 base and at J to 3 bases, leaving 7 bases not matched to a gene. Here the CDR3 DNA reads TGTGCCAGCAGTTTATTAGGGGGCCGCTCGACAGATACGCAGTATTTT. It is translated as CASSLLGGRSTDTQYF.

This clonotype was detected ten times or more. The CDR3 region is CASSQEDRGNYGYTF. The DNA of the CDR3 is TGTGCCAGCAGCCAAGAGGACAGGGGCAACTATGGCTACACCTTC. The chain recombines TRBV3-1 with TRBJ1-2; 9 bases are shared with TRBD1. The V segment lost 0 bases and the J segment 2 bases; nucleotides outside the gene matches: 1. The germline gives CDR1 LGHDT, CDR2 YNNKEL (reference sequence). This CDR3 region has 15 residues.

In its sample, this clonotype was seen many times. The chain has TRBV7-2 and TRBJ1-5; no firm D call. The length of the CDR3 is 13 residues. Germline V gives CDR1 SGHTA, CDR2 FQGNSA. The V end was cut by 5 bases, the J end by 5 bases, with 10 bases between. CDR3 bases: TGTGCCAGCAGCCTTAAGGGAGATCAGCCCCAGCATTTT. It encodes CASSLKGDQPQHF.

Many counts were recorded for this clonotype. The chain has TRBV6-1 and TRBJ2-1, with 13 bases aligning to TRBD2. CDR1 MNHNS and CDR2 SASEGT come from the germline V gene. The length of the CDR3 is 16 residues. V trimming: 4 bases; J trimming: 8 bases; junction bases outside the gene matches: 8. CDR3 DNA: TGTGCCAGCAGTGGGCGGACTAGCGGGAGAGGTGATGAGCAGTTCTTC. Residues: CASSGRTSGRGDEQFF.

The chain employs TRBV30 and TRBJ1-1, with 8 bases identical to TRBD1. Trimming removed 3 bases from V and 7 bases from J; junction bases left unmatched: 7. Germline assignment: CDR1 GTSNPN and CDR2 SVGIG (reference sequence). The CDR3 contains 13 residues. DNA for the CDR3: TGTGCCTGGAGGACAGGGGCTGATCTTGAAGCTTTCTTT. It translates to CAWRTGADLEAFF. Together with reference TRBV30 and TRBJ1-1, the CDR3 gives the full variable domain: SQTIHQWPATLVQPVGSPLSLECTVEGTSNPNLYWYRQAAGRGLQLLFYSVGIGQISSEVPQNLSASRPQDRQFILSSKKLLLSDSGFYLCAWRTGADLEAFFGQGTRLTVV.

This clonotype was recorded at least ten times. This chain uses TRBV11-2 with TRBJ1-2; tentative D call: TRBD1 (5 bases). V was cut by 6 bases and J by 6 bases, with 20 bases left in between. The CDR3 length is 15 residues. The germline V gene encodes CDR1 SGHAT and CDR2 FQNNGV. The CDR3 DNA is TGTGCCAGCAGGCATCCGGGACGGTCTCTGGATGGCTACACCTTC. Translating gives CASRHPGRSLDGYTF.

The J gene is TRBJ2-1, the V gene TRBV20-1; D ambiguous. Between the trimmed V and J ends, which lost 3 bases and 10 bases, there was a span of 10 bases. Germline assignment: CDR1 DFQATT and CDR2 SNEGSKA (reference sequence). The CDR3 sequence is 11 residues long. CDR3 residues: CSASEVREQFF. CDR3 DNA: TGCAGTGCTAGTGAGGTGCGGGAGCAGTTCTTC.